Listed below are T cell receptor beta chains from one sample, sequenced in a study of CD8+ T cells in alopecia areata. The protocol was immunoSEQ multiplex PCR, while the TCRdb copy is restricted to in-frame clones and leaves out a portion. There are more than 9,500 clones in the sample; 56% occur only once, and under 15% lies in the top ten. The sample comprised skin. The receptors here all came from a human donor with alopecia areata. The CDR3 runs from the conserved cysteine through the conserved F or W.

CDR3aa	v_gene	j_gene
CASSMGQGGVQYF	TRBV27	TRBJ2-7
CASSTHLQGRNTEAFF	TRBV19	TRBJ1-1
CASSHRGDQPQHF	TRBV27	TRBJ1-5
CASSYTTGELFF	TRBV6-5	TRBJ2-2
CASSVRRGGTDTQYF	TRBV6-1	TRBJ2-3
CASSDSAGVNEQFF	TRBV6-4	TRBJ2-1
CASSLDATGTGSGYTF	TRBV5-1	TRBJ1-2
CASSPRTSGLNEQFF	TRBV7-2	TRBJ2-1
CASSKARTDTQYF	TRBV19	TRBJ2-3
CASRSEDNSNQPQHF	TRBV6-6	TRBJ1-5
CASRGKSGGAGGGETQYF	TRBV7-2	TRBJ2-5
CASSSIKPGQGVYEQYF	TRBV7-9	TRBJ2-7
CASSEDRDREAFF	TRBV2	TRBJ1-1
CASGGQGDTQYF	TRBV7-9	TRBJ2-3
CASGLISLQGKIYGYTF	TRBV12-5	TRBJ1-2
CASARGGTDTQYF	TRBV7-3	TRBJ2-3
CASGSQAGAYEQYF	TRBV5-4	TRBJ2-7
CASSYTRDSGYEQYF	TRBV6-5	TRBJ2-7
CASSQDGQGQVYGYTF	TRBV4-2	TRBJ1-2
CASSLEGQGRQTQYF	TRBV5-4	TRBJ2-5
CSVPGTSDNEQFF	TRBV29-1	TRBJ2-1
CASLGRDYGYTF	TRBV6-5	TRBJ1-2
CASSLEGSPYF	TRBV7-9	TRBJ2-7
CASSDAGPGANVLTF	TRBV6-1	TRBJ2-6
CASSPLNTGTQYF	TRBV11-2	TRBJ2-5
CSAGLSTDTQYF	TRBV29-1	TRBJ2-3
CASSPSLAGFYEQYF	TRBV18	TRBJ2-7
CASRPGQGTPWQYF	TRBV2	TRBJ2-7
CASGSPGVNTEAFF	TRBV12-5	TRBJ1-1
CASSTGQGYGYTF	TRBV19	TRBJ1-2
CARSGTSGVNTGELFF	TRBV30	TRBJ2-2
CASRGETYEQYF	TRBV28	TRBJ2-7
CASSKRGGTEAFF	TRBV5-8	TRBJ1-1
CASSITGSRTEAFF	TRBV13	TRBJ1-1
CASLTTQGAKNIQYF	TRBV5-4	TRBJ2-4
CASSPPLTVYNEQFF	TRBV28	TRBJ2-1
CASRLGDRRGSTDTQYF	TRBV12-2	TRBJ2-3
CASSNPASGVTGELFF	TRBV21-1	TRBJ2-2
CASSGGGSQNEQYF	TRBV9	TRBJ2-7
CSVERTSGGYNEQFF	TRBV29-1	TRBJ2-1
CASQLGGYYEQYF	TRBV11-2	TRBJ2-7
CASGEASGGQETQYF	TRBV6-1	TRBJ2-5
CASSWTGGGGANVLTF	TRBV5-1	TRBJ2-6
CASSVPPTTGGNTEAFF	TRBV6-1	TRBJ1-1
CASSFTGGTDTQYF	TRBV5-1	TRBJ2-3
CASSLGGLLSDTQYF	TRBV5-4	TRBJ2-3
CASSLLISGLARYRSSYNEQFF	TRBV28	TRBJ2-1
CASSRGSGGLQETQYF	TRBV7-9	TRBJ2-5
CASRAESYEQYF	TRBV10-3	TRBJ2-7
CASSLYEQGLYSGANVLTF	TRBV27	TRBJ2-6